This T cell receptor (beta chain) came from a study of beta chain features in type 1 diabetes. CDR3 length: 15 amino acids. Germline V gene sequence: CDR1 MGHRA, CDR2 YSYEKL. Trimming removed 4 bases from V and 4 bases from J, with 15 bases in between. Expressed TCRB transcripts were sequenced after all isolated RNA was converted to cDNA. Assay used: immunoSEQ multiplex PCR; TCRdb lists only in-frame clones, some missing. The data hold around 600,000 clones, with roughly an eighth observed a single time. Turning to this clone: Its matching antigen is unknown.

General study results and limits: Across all four CD4+ subsets, people with type 1 diabetes showed modestly shorter TCRB CDR3s. The similarity of naive, central memory and Treg TCRB repertoires appeared greater among patients than among healthy donors.

The chain recombines TRBV4-1 with TRBJ2-3, with D perhaps matching TRBD2 (6 bases). The sequencing input was naive CD4+ T cells from blood. The receptor was isolated from a man younger than 40 with type 1 diabetes. CDR3 nucleotides: TGCGCCAGCAGCCCCCCCGGCACTAGCCCAGATACGCAGTATTTT. This sequence encodes CASSPPGTSPDTQYF.